Listed below are T cell receptor beta chains from one sample, sequenced in a study of CD8+CD57+ T cells in acquired aplastic anemia. TCRdb reanalysed the reads using MiXCR and keeps one entry per CDR3 protein. Seen here are 95,000 to 120,000 distinct CDR3 sequences, approximately 48% observed once, and the top ten hold roughly 31%. Sample: sorted CD4+, CD8+, or CD8+CD57+ T cells (not recorded which) from PBMCs. These receptors all come from a human donor in good health, serving as a control. The CDR3 runs from the conserved cysteine through the conserved F or W. The D gene is left open where the match is weak. Size tells how often a clone was seen (once, few, many) or the class of an expanded clone, and some rows leave it out.

CDR3nt: TGCAGTGCCCCCCTCCAGTCAGATACGCAGTATTTT
CDR3aa: CSAPLQSDTQYF
v_gene: TRBV20-1
abundance: many
j_gene: TRBJ2-3
d_gene: NA
len: 12

CDR3nt: TGCAGCGTTTCCAGGGGGCTGGCTGGCTACACCTTC
CDR3aa: CSVSRGLAGYTF
v_gene: TRBV29-1
abundance: NA
j_gene: TRBJ1-2
d_gene: TRBD1
len: 12

CDR3nt: TGTGCCAGCAGTCTCTCCCCCAACACTGAAGCTTTCTTT
CDR3aa: CASSLSPNTEAFF
v_gene: TRBV25-1
abundance: NA
j_gene: TRBJ1-1
d_gene: NA
len: 13

CDR3nt: TGTGCCAGTAGTATCCCCCGGGGCACTGAAGCTTTCTTT
CDR3aa: CASSIPRGTEAFF
v_gene: TRBV19
abundance: NA
j_gene: TRBJ1-1
d_gene: NA
len: 13

CDR3nt: TGTGCCAGCAGTGGCCCTTACAGGGGCACCCACGAGCAGTACTTC
CDR3aa: CASSGPYRGTHEQYF
v_gene: TRBV25-1
abundance: NA
j_gene: TRBJ2-7
d_gene: TRBD1
len: 15

CDR3nt: TGTGCCAGCAGTGAACCCGGGACAGGCTATGGCTACACCTTC
CDR3aa: CASSEPGTGYGYTF
v_gene: TRBV25-1
abundance: NA
j_gene: TRBJ1-2
d_gene: TRBD1
len: 14

CDR3nt: TGTGCCAGCAGCCAAGGGGATATCGGGGAGCTGTTTTTT
CDR3aa: CASSQGDIGELFF
v_gene: TRBV7-6
abundance: many
j_gene: TRBJ2-2
d_gene: NA
len: 13

CDR3nt: TGCGCCAGCCCCGGGACGGTTTCCTACAATGAGCAGTTCTTC
CDR3aa: CASPGTVSYNEQFF
v_gene: TRBV10-2
abundance: few
j_gene: TRBJ2-1
d_gene: NA
len: 14

CDR3nt: TGCAGCGGGTATTTCAACTATGGCTACACCTTC
CDR3aa: CSGYFNYGYTF
v_gene: TRBV29-1
abundance: NA
j_gene: TRBJ1-2
d_gene: NA
len: 11

CDR3nt: TGTGCCAGTAGTATACTGACAGGGAACGAGCAGTACTTC
CDR3aa: CASSILTGNEQYF
v_gene: TRBV19
abundance: many
j_gene: TRBJ2-7
d_gene: TRBD1
len: 13